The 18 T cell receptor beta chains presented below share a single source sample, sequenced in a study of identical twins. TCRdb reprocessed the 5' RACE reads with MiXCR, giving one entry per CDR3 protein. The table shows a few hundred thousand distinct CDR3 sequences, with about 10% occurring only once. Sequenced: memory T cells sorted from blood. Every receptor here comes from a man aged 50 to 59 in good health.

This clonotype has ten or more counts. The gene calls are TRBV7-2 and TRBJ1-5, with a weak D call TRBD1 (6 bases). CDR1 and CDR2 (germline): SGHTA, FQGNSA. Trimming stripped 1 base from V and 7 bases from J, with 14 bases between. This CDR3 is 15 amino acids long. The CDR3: CASSLVGAGHQPQHF. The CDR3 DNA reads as TGTGCCAGCAGCTTAGTAGGGGCGGGACACCAGCCCCAGCATTTT.

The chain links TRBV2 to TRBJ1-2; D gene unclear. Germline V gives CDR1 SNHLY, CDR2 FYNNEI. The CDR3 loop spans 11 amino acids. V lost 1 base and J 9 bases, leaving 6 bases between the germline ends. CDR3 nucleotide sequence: TGTGCCAGCAGTGAAGAGGCTCGCTACACCTTC. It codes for CASSEEARYTF.

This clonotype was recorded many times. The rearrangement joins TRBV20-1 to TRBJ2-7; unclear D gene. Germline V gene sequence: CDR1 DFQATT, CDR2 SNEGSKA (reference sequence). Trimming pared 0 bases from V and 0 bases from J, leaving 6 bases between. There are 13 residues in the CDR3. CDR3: CSAREGNSYEQYF. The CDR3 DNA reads TGCAGTGCTAGAGAAGGGAACTCCTACGAGCAGTACTTC.

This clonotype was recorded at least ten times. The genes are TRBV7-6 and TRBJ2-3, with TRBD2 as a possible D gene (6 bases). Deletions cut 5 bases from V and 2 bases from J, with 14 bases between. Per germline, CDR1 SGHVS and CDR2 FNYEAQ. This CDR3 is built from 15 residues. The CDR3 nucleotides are TGTGCCAGCAGCCCCGAACAGGACTACACAGATACGCAGTATTTT. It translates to CASSPEQDYTDTQYF.

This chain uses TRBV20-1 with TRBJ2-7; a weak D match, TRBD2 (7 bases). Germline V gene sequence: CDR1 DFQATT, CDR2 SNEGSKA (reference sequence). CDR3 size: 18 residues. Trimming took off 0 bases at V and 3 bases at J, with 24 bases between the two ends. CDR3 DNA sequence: TGCAGTGCTAGAGATATCTTCGGGGGCCCTACGGGGGGCTACGAGCAGTACTTC. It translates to CSARDIFGGPTGGYEQYF.

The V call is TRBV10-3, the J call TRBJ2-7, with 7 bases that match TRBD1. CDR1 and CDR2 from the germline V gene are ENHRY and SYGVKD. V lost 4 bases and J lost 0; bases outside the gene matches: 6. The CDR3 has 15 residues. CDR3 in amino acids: CAISGGQLSSYEQYF. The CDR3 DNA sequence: TGTGCCATCAGTGGGGGACAGCTGAGCTCCTACGAGCAGTACTTC.

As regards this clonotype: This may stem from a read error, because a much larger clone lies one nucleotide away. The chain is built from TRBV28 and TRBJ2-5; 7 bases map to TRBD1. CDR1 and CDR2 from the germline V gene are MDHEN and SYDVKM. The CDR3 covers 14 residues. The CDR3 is CSSSRRQGQETQYF. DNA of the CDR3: TGTTCCAGCAGCCGGAGACAGGGTCAAGAGACCCAGTACTTC.

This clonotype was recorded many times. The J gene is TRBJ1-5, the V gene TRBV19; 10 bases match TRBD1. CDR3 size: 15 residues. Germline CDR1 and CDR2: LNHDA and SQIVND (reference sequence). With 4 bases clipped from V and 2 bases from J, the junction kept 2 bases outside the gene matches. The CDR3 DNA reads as TGTGCCAGTAGTACGACAGGGGGCGGCAATCAGCCCCAGCATTTT. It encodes CASSTTGGGNQPQHF.

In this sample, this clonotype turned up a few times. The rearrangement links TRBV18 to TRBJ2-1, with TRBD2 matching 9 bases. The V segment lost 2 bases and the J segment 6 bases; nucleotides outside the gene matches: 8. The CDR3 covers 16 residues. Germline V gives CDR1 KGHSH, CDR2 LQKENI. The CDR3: CASSPNSGRLGNEQFF. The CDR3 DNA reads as TGTGCCAGCTCACCAAATAGCGGGAGATTGGGCAATGAGCAGTTCTTC.

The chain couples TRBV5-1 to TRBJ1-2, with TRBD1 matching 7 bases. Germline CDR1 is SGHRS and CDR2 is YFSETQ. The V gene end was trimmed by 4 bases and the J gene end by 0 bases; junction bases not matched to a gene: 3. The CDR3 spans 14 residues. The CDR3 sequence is CASSRDSPNYGYTF. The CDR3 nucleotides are TGCGCCAGCAGCCGGGACAGCCCTAACTATGGCTACACCTTC.

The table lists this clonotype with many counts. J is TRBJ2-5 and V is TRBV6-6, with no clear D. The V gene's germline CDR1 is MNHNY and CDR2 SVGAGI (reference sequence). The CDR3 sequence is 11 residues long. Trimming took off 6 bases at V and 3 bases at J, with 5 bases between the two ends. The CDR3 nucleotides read TGTGCCAGCAGCCGAAAAGAGACCCAGTACTTC. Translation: CASSRKETQYF.

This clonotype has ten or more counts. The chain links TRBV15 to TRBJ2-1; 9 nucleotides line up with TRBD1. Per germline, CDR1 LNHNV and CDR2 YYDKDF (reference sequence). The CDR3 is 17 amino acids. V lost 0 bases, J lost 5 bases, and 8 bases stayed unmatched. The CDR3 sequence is CATSRDPGTGSDNEQFF. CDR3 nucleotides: TGTGCCACCAGCAGAGACCCCGGGACAGGGTCGGACAATGAGCAGTTCTTC. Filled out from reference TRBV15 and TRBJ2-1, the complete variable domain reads DAMVIQNPRYQVTQFGKPVTLSCSQTLNHNVMYWYQQKSSQAPKLLFHYYDKDFNNEADTPDNFQSRRPNTSFCFLDIRSPGLGDTAMYLCATSRDPGTGSDNEQFFGPGTRLTVL.

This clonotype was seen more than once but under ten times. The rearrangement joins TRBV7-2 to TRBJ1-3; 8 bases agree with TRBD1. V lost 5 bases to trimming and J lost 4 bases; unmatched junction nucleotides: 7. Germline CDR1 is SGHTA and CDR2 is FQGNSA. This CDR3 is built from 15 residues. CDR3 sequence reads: CASSLDRGGGNTIYF. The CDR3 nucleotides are TGTGCCAGCAGCCTAGACAGGGGAGGGGGAAACACCATATATTTT.

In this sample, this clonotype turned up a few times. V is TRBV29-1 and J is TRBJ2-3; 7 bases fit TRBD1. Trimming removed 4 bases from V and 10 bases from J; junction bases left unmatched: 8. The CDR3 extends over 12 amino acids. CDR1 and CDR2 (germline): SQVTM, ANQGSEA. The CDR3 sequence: CSVGSRQGAQYF. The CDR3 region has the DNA TGCAGCGTTGGGTCCCGACAGGGAGCGCAGTATTTT.

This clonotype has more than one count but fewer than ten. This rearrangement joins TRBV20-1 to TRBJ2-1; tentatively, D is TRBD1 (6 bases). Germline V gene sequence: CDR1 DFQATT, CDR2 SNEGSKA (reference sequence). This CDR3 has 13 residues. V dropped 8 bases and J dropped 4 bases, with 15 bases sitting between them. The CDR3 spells CSIRDTKYNEQFF. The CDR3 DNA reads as TGCAGTATTCGGGACACCAAATACAATGAGCAGTTCTTC.

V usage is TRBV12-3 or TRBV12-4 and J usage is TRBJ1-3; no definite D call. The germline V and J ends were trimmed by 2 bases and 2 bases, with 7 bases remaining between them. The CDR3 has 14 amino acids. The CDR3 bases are TGTGCCAGCAGTTTAACCACGGCTGGAAACACCATATATTTT. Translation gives CASSLTTAGNTIYF.

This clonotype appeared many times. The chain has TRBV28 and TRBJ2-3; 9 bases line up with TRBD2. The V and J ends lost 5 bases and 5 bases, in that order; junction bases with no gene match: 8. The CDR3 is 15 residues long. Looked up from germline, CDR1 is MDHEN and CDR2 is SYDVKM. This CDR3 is CASSKLAGSVDTQYF. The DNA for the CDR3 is TGTGCCAGCAGTAAGCTAGCGGGGTCAGTAGATACGCAGTATTTT. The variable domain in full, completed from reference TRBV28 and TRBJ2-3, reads DVKVTQSSRYLVKRTGEKVFLECVQDMDHENMFWYRQDPGLGLRLIYFSYDVKMKEKGDIPEGYSVSREKKERFSLILESASTNQTSMYLCASSKLAGSVDTQYFGPGTRLTVL.

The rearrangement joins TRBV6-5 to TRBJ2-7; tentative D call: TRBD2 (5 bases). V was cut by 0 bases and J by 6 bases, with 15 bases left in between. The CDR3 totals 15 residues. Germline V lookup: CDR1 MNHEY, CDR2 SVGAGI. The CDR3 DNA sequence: TGTGCCAGCAGTTACTCGTCGGGGTATATGGGCGAGCAGTACTTC. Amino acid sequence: CASSYSSGYMGEQYF.